This T cell receptor (beta chain) is from a study of shared T cell receptors in the human thymus. Repertoires were generated with immunoSEQ multiplex PCR, while TCRdb's copy carries only in-frame clones and drops some. The data contain roughly 68,000 clones, more than 90% of them singletons. This clone was recorded once. V was pared by 5 bases and J by 1 base, with 5 bases of the junction left unmatched. CDR1 and CDR2 (germline): SGHNT, YENEEA. CDR3 length: 15 amino acids. The sequenced sample was thymocytes. The TCR comes from a human donor. The chain couples TRBV11-3 to TRBJ2-3; 8 bases match TRBD2. The CDR3 nucleotides read TGTGCCAGCAGCCCGCCCGGGGGGGGCACAGATACGCAGTATTTT. Translated, it gives CASSPPGGGTDTQYF.